The 2 T cell receptor beta chains given below trace back to one sample, sequenced in a study of shared T cell receptors in the human thymus. The table came from immunoSEQ multiplex PCR; TCRdb's copy has only in-frame clones and leaves some out. The repertoire includes approximately 760,000 clones, approximately 83% of them detected once, and roughly 0.01% sits in the top ten. This sample also belongs to another study, concerning human thymus T cells.

Material: thymocytes. Receptor source: a girl under three years old with a congenital heart defect.

The count of this clone is one. The chain uses TRBV4-1 and TRBJ1-5; the D gene is possibly TRBD1 (5 bases). The CDR3 has 19 residues. Trimming shortened V by 4 bases and J by 5 bases, and 27 bases separated the two germline ends. Germline V gene data show CDR1 as MGHRA and CDR2 as YSYEKL. CDR3 sequence: CASSPRHFLGRMGYQPQHF. CDR3 DNA: TGCGCCAGCAGCCCTAGACATTTCTTGGGGCGAATGGGGTATCAGCCCCAGCATTTT.

This clone showed up just once. This chain links TRBV7-9 with TRBJ1-1; TRBD1 aligns across 7 bases. V was pared by 7 bases and J by 6 bases, with 8 bases of the junction left unmatched. The V gene's germline CDR1 is SEHNR and CDR2 FQNEAQ (reference sequence). The CDR3 runs to 13 residues. The chain's CDR3 is CASNPQGRPEAFF. CDR3 DNA: TGTGCCAGCAACCCACAGGGGCGCCCTGAAGCTTTCTTT.